The 19 T cell receptor beta chains below come from one sample, sequenced in a study of beta chain features in type 1 diabetes. Their antigens remain unidentified. TCRB transcripts that were expressed got sequenced, as all of the isolated RNA had been reverse transcribed. Libraries were prepared by immunoSEQ multiplex PCR; TCRdb keeps only in-frame clonotypes and omits some of them. The table lists a few hundred thousand clones, 10% to 15% of them singletons. Study results and limitations: People with Type 1 diabetes carried modestly yet significantly shorter TCRB CDR3s in all four CD4+ subsets.

Sequenced sample: naive CD4+ T cells from blood. These receptor sequences come from a woman aged 18-29 years with type 1 diabetes.

The chain is built from TRBV7-3 and TRBJ2-3; 8 bases are shared with TRBD1. J lost 3 bases, V lost 1 base, and 3 bases had no gene match. Germline V CDR1 and CDR2: SGHTA, FQGTGA. CDR3 size: 15 residues. The chain's CDR3 is CASSLSQGATDTQYF. CDR3 bases: TGTGCCAGCAGCTTAAGCCAGGGGGCAACAGATACGCAGTATTTT.

There are a few counts of this clone. The genes are TRBV28 and TRBJ1-5, with D uncertain. CDR3 length: 14 residues. Trimming took 8 bases from V and 6 from J, leaving 17 bases between them. Germline V lookup: CDR1 MDHEN, CDR2 SYDVKM. This CDR3 reads CASHSAEVIQPQHF. DNA of the CDR3: TGTGCCAGCCACTCGGCGGAGGTCATTCAGCCCCAGCATTTT.

The chain joins TRBV30 to TRBJ2-1; TRBD2 aligns across 14 bases. The V segment lost 5 bases and the J segment 7 bases; nucleotides outside the gene matches: 10. CDR3 length: 16 residues. From germline, CDR1 is GTSNPN and CDR2 SVGIG (reference sequence). The CDR3 coding sequence is TGTGCCTGGGATGAGACTAGCGGGAGGGCCAAAAATGAGCAGTTCTTC. The encoded protein is CAWDETSGRAKNEQFF.

This chain connects TRBV5-1 to TRBJ2-1; 8 nucleotides line up with TRBD2. The ends lost 2 bases at V and 5 bases at J; junction bases unmatched: 12. CDR1 and CDR2 (germline): SGHRS, YFSETQ. The CDR3 runs to 17 residues. In DNA form, the CDR3 reads TGCGCCAGCAGCTTTCATAAAAGTAGCGGGACAAACAATGAGCAGTTCTTC. Amino acids: CASSFHKSSGTNNEQFF.

J is TRBJ1-5 and V is TRBV5-6, with 7 bases identical to TRBD1. The V gene's germline CDR1 is SGHDT and CDR2 YYEEEE. The CDR3 totals 13 residues. V trimming: 4 bases; J trimming: 11 bases; junction bases outside the gene matches: 9. CDR3 amino acids: CASSRPIRGTQHF. The DNA for the CDR3 is TGTGCCAGCAGCCGGCCGATCAGGGGGACCCAGCATTTT.

The V call is TRBV7-6, the J call TRBJ1-4, with D maybe TRBD1 (6 bases). The CDR3 contains 14 residues. With 7 bases removed from V and 10 bases from J, the gap between germline ends came to 19 bases. Germline lookup yields CDR1 SGHVS and CDR2 FNYEAQ. The CDR3, as DNA: TGTGCCAGCACCCCAGCGGGGGCAGTCCGAAAACTGTTTTTT. Residues: CASTPAGAVRKLFF.

This clone was seen a few times. The chain joins TRBV19 to TRBJ1-5; D is perhaps TRBD1 (6 bases). This CDR3 spans 15 amino acids. The V and J ends lost 7 bases and 3 bases respectively, with 16 bases between them. Looked up from germline, CDR1 is LNHDA and CDR2 is SQIVND (reference sequence). The CDR3 sequence is CASTPPRGHNQPQHF. The CDR3 DNA sequence: TGTGCCAGTACGCCTCCCAGGGGACACAATCAGCCCCAGCATTTT.

The sample holds a few counts of this clone. The genes are TRBV5-1 and TRBJ2-3; 9 bases map to TRBD2. The CDR3 runs 15 residues. V gave up 4 bases and J gave up 1 base; unmatched junction bases: 4. Germline-derived CDR1 and CDR2 are SGHRS and YFSETQ. In DNA, the CDR3 is TGCGCCAGCAGCCCGAGGACTAGCGGCACAGATACGCAGTATTTT. Translation gives CASSPRTSGTDTQYF.

The rearrangement uses TRBV9 and TRBJ1-2; 7 nucleotides agree with TRBD1. From germline, CDR1 is SGDLS and CDR2 YYNGEE. CDR3 length: 14 amino acids. Trimming took 5 bases from V and 7 from J; bases not matched to a gene: 11. CDR3 residues: CASSLDRRVGGYTF. The CDR3, as DNA: TGTGCCAGCAGTTTGGACAGGCGTGTGGGTGGCTACACCTTC.

This chain joins TRBV5-1 and TRBJ2-3, with TRBD2 identical over 11 bases. V gave up 5 bases and J gave up 2 bases; unmatched junction bases: 4. CDR1 and CDR2 from the germline V gene are SGHRS and YFSETQ. The CDR3 loop spans 15 amino acids. CDR3 sequence (DNA): TGCGCCAGCAGACTGGGACTAGCGGACACAGATACGCAGTATTTT. Translation gives CASRLGLADTDTQYF.

The gene calls are TRBV7-3 and TRBJ2-6, with 7 bases that match TRBD1. V dropped 4 bases and J dropped 4; count of bases not matched to a gene: 13. The CDR3 covers 18 residues. CDR1 is SGHTA and CDR2 is FQGTGA in the germline V gene. The chain's CDR3 is CASSSRDSSRSGANVLTF. CDR3 sequence (DNA): TGTGCCAGCAGCTCTCGGGACAGTTCAAGATCCGGGGCCAACGTCCTGACTTTC.

There are a few counts of this clone. The chain uses TRBV7-9 and TRBJ2-3; 9 positions agree with TRBD1. The CDR3 is made up of 15 amino acids. CDR1 and CDR2 (germline): SEHNR, FQNEAQ (reference sequence). Trimming at V came to 9 bases and at J to 5 bases, leaving 12 bases not matched to a gene. The CDR3 sequence: CASDHPGQGLDTQYF. The CDR3 DNA reads as TGTGCCAGTGATCATCCGGGACAGGGCTTAGATACGCAGTATTTT. Filled out from reference TRBV7-9 and TRBJ2-3, the complete variable domain reads DTGVSQNPRHKITKRGQNVTFRCDPISEHNRLYWYRQTLGQGPEFLTYFQNEAQLEKSRLLSDRFSAERPKGSFSTLEIQRTEQGDSAMYLCASDHPGQGLDTQYFGPGTRLTVL.

V is TRBV11-2 and J is TRBJ1-3; maybe TRBD1 (5 bases). V was trimmed by 7 bases and J by 4 bases, leaving 11 bases between them. This CDR3 spans 13 amino acids. CDR1 is SGHAT, CDR2 FQNNGV, per germline. In DNA, the CDR3 is TGTGCCAGCACCTTCACAGGAGGAAACACCATATATTTT. It translates to CASTFTGGNTIYF.

This clone was seen more than once but under ten times. In nucleotides, the CDR3 is TGTGCCAGCAGTAACCGGGAGAACACTGAAGCTTTCTTT. Its protein is CASSNRENTEAFF. This sequence joins TRBV7-9 and TRBJ1-1; D uncertain. Trimming took 6 bases from V and 1 from J, leaving 9 bases between them. CDR3 size: 13 residues. Per the germline V gene, CDR1 is SEHNR and CDR2 is FQNEAQ (reference sequence).

Only a few counts were recorded for this clone. The chain carries TRBV7-2 and TRBJ2-4; a weak D match, TRBD2 (7 bases). V was cut by 3 bases and J by 8 bases, with 20 bases left in between. The CDR3 has 16 amino acids. Germline-derived CDR1 and CDR2 are SGHTA and FQGNSA. The chain's CDR3 is CASSFWGPGEGDIQYF. The CDR3 nucleotides read TGTGCCAGCAGCTTTTGGGGACCGGGGGAGGGGGACATTCAGTACTTC.

The CDR3 DNA reads as TGCGCCAGCAGCCCAGGCGCTAGCGGGGACTACTACAATGAGCAGTTCTTC. Its translation: CASSPGASGDYYNEQFF. The genes are TRBV5-1 and TRBJ2-1, with 9 bases aligning to TRBD2. The CDR3 is 17 residues long. V gave up 4 bases and J gave up 3 bases; unmatched junction bases: 11. The germline gives CDR1 SGHRS, CDR2 YFSETQ.

This clone was counted between two and nine times. This rearrangement joins TRBV4-2 to TRBJ1-4; the D gene is possibly TRBD1 (5 bases). Looked up from germline, CDR1 is LGHNA and CDR2 is YNFKEQ. The CDR3 is 15 amino acids. Between the trimmed V and J ends, which lost 8 bases and 8 bases, there was a span of 21 bases. This CDR3 is CASGRSTGEGEKLFF. Here the CDR3 DNA reads TGTGCCAGCGGCCGGAGTACGGGGGAGGGAGAAAAACTGTTTTTT.

This chain uses TRBV27 with TRBJ1-5; D remains unclear. CDR3 size: 12 residues. V was clipped by 5 bases and J by 10 bases, with 12 bases between them. Germline V gene sequence: CDR1 MNHEY, CDR2 SMNVEV (reference sequence). This CDR3 reads CASSQGGTPQHF. The CDR3 region has the DNA TGTGCCAGCAGTCAAGGCGGAACTCCCCAGCATTTT.

There are a few counts of this clone. This chain links TRBV4-1 with TRBJ2-7; D is undetermined. Between the trimmed V and J ends, which lost 4 bases and 6 bases, there was a span of 25 bases. The germline V gene has CDR1 MGHRA and CDR2 YSYEKL. The CDR3 is 17 residues long. The CDR3 DNA reads TGCGCCAGCAGCCGCGTGATGCTGGGCCCCGTGATTGGCGAGCAGTACTTC. Amino acid sequence: CASSRVMLGPVIGEQYF.